The following is a T cell receptor beta chain sequence with its context. The antigen is undetermined. Per germline, CDR1 SGHAT and CDR2 FQNNGV. Unmatched junction bases numbered 16, after V lost 5 bases and J lost 4 bases. The CDR3 extends over 19 amino acids. CD45RO/CCR7/CD25/CD127/CD95/CD27 staining was used to isolate CD4+ naive, central memory, regulatory and stem cell-like memory cells by sorting. This entry comes from a study of beta chain features in type 1 diabetes. Study-wide results and limits: A potential PCR bias toward shorter templates would be equal in patient and control samples. Researchers could not determine here whether HLA type influences TCRB rearrangement.

Every bit of the isolated RNA underwent reverse transcription, so sequencing read expressed TCRB transcripts. Sequencing used immunoSEQ multiplex PCR; TCRdb keeps in-frame clones, though not all of them. Of about 250,000 clones detected, about 14% appear once; the ten largest clones hold about 0.03%. Sample: naive CD4+ T cells from blood. The TCR originated in a woman aged 40 to 55 in good health. The V call is TRBV11-2, the J call TRBJ2-5, with 13 bases lining up with TRBD2. CDR3 nucleotide sequence: TGTGCCAGCAGCCCAGGTCCGGGACTAGCGGGGTCTTTCGTAGAGACCCAGTACTTC. Amino acid sequence: CASSPGPGLAGSFVETQYF.